This entry describes one TCR beta chain. Under the authors' procedure: Amplifying reference gene primers gave estimates of nucleated cell counts. Sequencing used immunoSEQ multiplex PCR; TCRdb keeps in-frame clones, though not all of them. That table furnishes V, J and clone size, whereas the DNA furnished D and trimming. The sample carries some 110,000 clones, approximately 90% recorded once. With 1 base removed from V and 1 base from J, the gap between germline ends came to 5 bases. Germline V gene data show CDR1 as PRHDT and CDR2 as FYEKMQ (reference sequence). CDR3 size: 15 residues. The entry originates in a study of blood T cell repertoires in COVID-19. The wider study: Sample material is recorded as cDNA or gDNA derived from T cells, B-cell-depleted T cells, or PBMCs.

What was sequenced was peripheral blood. This receptor was taken from a human donor in a cohort sampled during active COVID-19. The chain has TRBV13 and TRBJ2-6; a possible D gene is TRBD1 (5 bases). The CDR3 sequence is CASSLDRSGANVLTF. The CDR3 nucleotides are TGTGCCAGCAGCTTAGACAGGTCTGGGGCCAACGTCCTGACTTTC. Based on the CDR3 plus reference TRBV13 and TRBJ2-6, the full variable domain is AAGVIQSPRHLIKEKRETATLKCYPIPRHDTVYWYQQGPGQDPQFLISFYEKMQSDKGSIPDRFSAQQFSDYHSELNMSSLELGDSALYFCASSLDRSGANVLTFGAGSRLTVL.